This T cell receptor beta chain was observed in a study of blood T cell repertoires in COVID-19. Study details: COVID-19 samples collected from the United States, Italy and Spain covered acute and convalescent phases.

Germline CDR1 LGHDT, CDR2 YNNKEL (reference sequence). The CDR3 spans 13 residues. J gave up 6 bases and V 4 bases, and 3 bases lay outside the gene matches. Clones were read by immunoSEQ multiplex PCR, and TCRdb kept only the in-frame ones, dropping some. The data hold some 140,000 clones, with around 89% observed a single time. The V call is TRBV3-1 (or the pseudogene TRBV3-2), the J call TRBJ2-7; 10 bases are shared with TRBD1. Specimen: peripheral blood. The clonotype comes from a man in his fifties or sixties with active or convalescent COVID-19. The CDR3 region is CASSRDRGSEQYF. Here the CDR3 DNA reads TGTGCCAGCAGCCGGGACAGGGGTTCCGAGCAGTACTTC.